The 12 T cell receptor beta chains below were found in one sample sequenced in a study of blood T cell repertoires in COVID-19. Method: immunoSEQ multiplex PCR; TCRdb's copy keeps in-frame clones and lacks some. This table has approximately 100,000 clones, about four fifths appearing once. Input material: peripheral blood. The source is a man aged 60 to 75 with acute or convalescent COVID-19.

V is TRBV27 and J is TRBJ2-7; 8 bases align to TRBD1. Germline CDR1 is MNHEY and CDR2 is SMNVEV (reference sequence). V shed 7 bases, J shed 4 bases, and the junction held 21 bases outside the gene matches. CDR3 length equals 18 residues. This CDR3 reads CASTRRGDRGLSRYEQYF. The CDR3 nucleotides read TGTGCCAGCACCCGGCGAGGTGACAGGGGACTTTCTCGTTACGAGCAGTACTTC.

This clone showed up just once. V gene TRBV4-1 combines with J gene TRBJ1-3, with D tentatively TRBD1 (5 bases). This CDR3 is 14 amino acids long. Trimming left V 9 bases short and J 4 bases short, with 16 bases between. Germline V CDR1 and CDR2: MGHRA, YSYEKL. CDR3 sequence reads: CASSLGGAGNTIYF. The CDR3 DNA follows: TGCGCCAGTTCCCTGGGAGGGGCCGGAAACACCATATATTTT.

This chain uses TRBV10-1 with TRBJ2-2, with D tentatively TRBD2 (5 bases). Germline V gene data show CDR1 as WNHNN and CDR2 as SYGVQD (reference sequence). With 2 bases removed from V and 4 bases from J, the gap between germline ends came to 11 bases. This CDR3 contains 15 residues. CDR3 coding DNA: TGCGCCAGCAGTGAGCGGGGAGCCACCACCGGGGAGCTGTTTTTT. The encoded protein is CASSERGATTGELFF.

The rearrangement links TRBV3-1 (or the pseudogene TRBV3-2) to TRBJ2-2; 8 bases are shared with TRBD1. The CDR3 extends over 20 amino acids. Germline CDR1 LGHDT, CDR2 YNNKEL (reference sequence). The junction had 18 bases not matched to a gene; V was cut back by 0 bases and J by 6 bases. CDR3 coding DNA: TGTGCCAGCAGCCAAGATACTCTGTGGACAGGGTTGAATTTAGCCGGGGAGCTGTTTTTT. It codes for CASSQDTLWTGLNLAGELFF.

This clone was observed once. V gene TRBV7-9 combines with J gene TRBJ2-1, with 16 bases that match TRBD2. Germline V CDR1 and CDR2: SEHNR, FQNEAQ (reference sequence). The ends lost 7 bases at V and 1 base at J; junction bases unmatched: 10. The CDR3 has 19 amino acids. The CDR3 coding sequence is TGTGCCAGCACCCCCAGGGGGACTAGCGGGGGGGCGTCCTACAATGAGCAGTTCTTC. It specifies CASTPRGTSGGASYNEQFF.

This clone has just one count. The V and J genes are TRBV28 and TRBJ1-6, with D perhaps matching TRBD1 (5 bases). The CDR3 is made up of 16 amino acids. V was pared by 3 bases and J by 7 bases, with 16 bases between. CDR1 and CDR2 from the germline V gene are MDHEN and SYDVKM. The CDR3 sequence is CASSLPSGVGNSPLHF. CDR3 sequence (DNA): TGTGCCAGCAGTTTGCCCTCGGGGGTTGGCAATTCACCCCTCCACTTT.

This clone was observed a few times. The chain links TRBV6-5 to TRBJ2-3; 9 nucleotides line up with TRBD2. The CDR3 length is 15 residues. The V and J ends lost 7 bases and 0 bases, in that order; junction bases with no gene match: 5. Germline V gives CDR1 MNHEY, CDR2 SVGAGI. The CDR3 sequence is CASTVTSGSTDTQYF. DNA for the CDR3: TGTGCCAGCACCGTGACTAGCGGTAGCACAGATACGCAGTATTTT.

V gene TRBV6-5 combines with J gene TRBJ2-7; TRBD1 is a possible D gene (7 bases). The CDR3 loop spans 15 amino acids. V was trimmed by 2 bases and J by 0 bases, leaving 11 bases between them. Germline assignment: CDR1 MNHEY and CDR2 SVGAGI. Here the CDR3 DNA reads TGTGCCAGCAGTTACAGGCAGGGGGGCTCCTACGAGCAGTACTTC. Protein product: CASSYRQGGSYEQYF.

The chain couples TRBV11-3 to TRBJ1-1; no firm D call. Germline V CDR1 and CDR2: SGHNT, YENEEA. This CDR3 contains 13 residues. Between the trimmed V and J ends, which lost 3 bases and 0 bases, there was a span of 5 bases. The CDR3 region has the DNA TGTGCCAGCAGCTTGTCTCTGAACACTGAAGCTTTCTTT. Its protein product is CASSLSLNTEAFF.

This clone was seen a single time. The rearrangement joins TRBV19 to TRBJ1-6, with 9 bases lining up with TRBD1. Per germline, CDR1 LNHDA and CDR2 SQIVND (reference sequence). With V trimmed by 7 bases and J by 5 bases, 9 bases remained unmatched. The CDR3 has 16 residues. CDR3 residues: CASKSRDREDNSPLHF. DNA for the CDR3: TGTGCCAGTAAATCGAGGGACAGGGAAGATAATTCACCCCTCCACTTT. Together with reference TRBV19 and TRBJ1-6, the CDR3 gives the full variable domain: DGGITQSPKYLFRKEGQNVTLSCEQNLNHDAMYWYRQDPGQGLRLIYYSQIVNDFQKGDIAEGYSVSREKKESFPLTVTSAQKNPTAFYLCASKSRDREDNSPLHFGNGTRLTVT.

This chain connects TRBV7-2 to TRBJ2-1, with D uncertain. This CDR3 spans 13 amino acids. CDR1 and CDR2 (germline): SGHTA, FQGNSA. V gave up 5 bases and J gave up 5 bases, with 10 bases separating them. The CDR3 region has the DNA TGTGCCAGCAGCGAGCGACGAGACAATGAGCAGTTCTTC. This sequence encodes CASSERRDNEQFF. The complete variable domain, with remaining parts taken from reference TRBV7-2 and TRBJ2-1, reads GAGVSQSPSNKVTEKGKDVELRCDPISGHTALYWYRQSLGQGLEFLIYFQGNSAPDKSGLPSDRFSAERTGGSVSTLTIQRTQQEDSAVYLCASSERRDNEQFFGPGTRLTVL.

The chain joins TRBV3-1 (or the pseudogene TRBV3-2) to TRBJ1-2, with 11 bases lining up with TRBD1. With V trimmed by 0 bases and J by 7 bases, 4 bases remained unmatched. This CDR3 has 15 amino acids. The germline gives CDR1 LGHDT, CDR2 YNNKEL (reference sequence). The CDR3 sequence is CASSQDRTGGGGYTF. The CDR3 nucleotides read TGTGCCAGCAGCCAAGACCGGACAGGGGGCGGTGGCTACACCTTC.